This T cell receptor beta chain was documented in a study of T cell responses to AZD1222 COVID-19 vaccine. Overall study findings and caveats: All repertoire sampling was performed exclusively after the peak T cell response. Most donors were white British, females outnumbered males, and clonal diversity was possibly underestimated. Unmutated regions of variants are reportedly targeted by nearly half of spike-specific TCRs.

This clone came up a few times. Its antigen is still unknown. Germline CDR1 reads SGHDN; CDR2 reads FVKESK. The CDR3 totals 13 residues. V gave up 7 bases and J gave up 9 bases, with 13 bases separating them. TCRdb's copy holds only in-frame clones and misses some; the assay was immunoSEQ multiplex PCR. This table holds tens of thousands of clones, more than 60% found once. The TCR sequence derives from an adult in good health. The V gene is TRBV14, the J gene TRBJ1-6; possible D gene TRBD1, 6 bases. The input for sequencing was peripheral blood, taken on day 0 of MenACWY control vaccination. The CDR3 loop is CASNTGPGSPLHF. CDR3 coding DNA: TGTGCCAGCAACACAGGGCCCGGTTCACCCCTCCACTTT. The whole variable domain, remainder taken from reference TRBV14 and TRBJ1-6, is EAGVTQFPSHSVIEKGQTVTLRCDPISGHDNLYWYRRVMGKEIKFLLHFVKESKQDESGMPNNRFLAERTGGTYSTLKVQPAELEDSGVYFCASNTGPGSPLHFGNGTRLTVT.